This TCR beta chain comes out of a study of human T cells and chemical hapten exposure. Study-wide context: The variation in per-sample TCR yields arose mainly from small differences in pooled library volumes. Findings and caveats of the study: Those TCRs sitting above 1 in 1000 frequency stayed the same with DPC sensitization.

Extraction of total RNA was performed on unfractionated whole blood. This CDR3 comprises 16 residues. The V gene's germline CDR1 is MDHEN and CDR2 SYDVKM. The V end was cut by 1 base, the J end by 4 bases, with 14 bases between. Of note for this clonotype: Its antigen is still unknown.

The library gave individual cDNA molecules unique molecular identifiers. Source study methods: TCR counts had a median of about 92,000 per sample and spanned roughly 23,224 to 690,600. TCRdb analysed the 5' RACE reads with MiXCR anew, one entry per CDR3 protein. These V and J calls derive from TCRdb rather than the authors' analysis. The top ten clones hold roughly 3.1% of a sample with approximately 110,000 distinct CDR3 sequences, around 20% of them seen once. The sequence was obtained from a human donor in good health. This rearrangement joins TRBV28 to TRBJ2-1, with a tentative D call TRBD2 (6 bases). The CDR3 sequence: CASSLLGGTTYNEQFF. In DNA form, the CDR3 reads TGTGCCAGCAGTTTATTGGGCGGGACGACTTACAATGAGCAGTTCTTC. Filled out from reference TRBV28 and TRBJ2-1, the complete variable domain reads DVKVTQSSRYLVKRTGEKVFLECVQDMDHENMFWYRQDPGLGLRLIYFSYDVKMKEKGDIPEGYSVSREKKERFSLILESASTNQTSMYLCASSLLGGTTYNEQFFGPGTRLTVL.